A single sample gave rise to the 29 T cell receptor beta chains below, sequenced in a study of blood T cell repertoires in COVID-19 (dated by TCRdb to 2019 to 2021). Library generation was performed with the immunoSEQ multiplex PCR assay. TCRdb retrieved this table from immuneACCESS and kept in-frame rearrangements only. Not all clones are present; in checked studies, unresolved V genes account for under half, and no reason is known for the remainder. The sample table lists hundreds of thousands of clones, almost 90% of them with a count of one. The ten largest clones take up over 1.1% of the sample. Sequenced: peripheral blood. These TCRs come from an elderly man with acute or convalescent COVID-19.

J is TRBJ1-3 and V is TRBV10-2; 7 bases are a match to TRBD1. CDR3 length: 17 residues. With V trimmed by 5 bases and J by 0 bases, 10 bases remained unmatched. Germline V gene lookup returns CDR1 WSHSY and CDR2 SAAADI. The CDR3 sequence is CASSSPGQMFSGNTIYF. Here the CDR3 DNA reads TGCGCCAGCAGTTCTCCGGGACAGATGTTCTCTGGAAACACCATATATTTT.

This clone appeared a single time. This chain uses TRBV7-2 with TRBJ2-3; 10 bases line up with TRBD2. Germline V lookup: CDR1 SGHTA, CDR2 FQGNSA. The CDR3 contains 14 residues. Trimming at V came to 5 bases and at J to 5 bases, leaving 4 bases not matched to a gene. The CDR3 loop reads CASSRGLAEDTQYF. The CDR3, as DNA: TGTGCCAGCAGCAGAGGACTAGCGGAAGATACGCAGTATTTT.

This sequence joins TRBV6-2 or TRBV6-3 and TRBJ1-6; D remains unclear. Germline V gene sequence: CDR1 MNHEY, CDR2 SVGEGT. Trimming removed 4 bases from V and 9 bases from J, with 13 bases in between. This CDR3 has 14 residues. The CDR3 region has the DNA TGTGCCAGCAGTTTGTCCAGATTTGGTTCACCCCTCCACTTT. Amino acid sequence: CASSLSRFGSPLHF.

This rearrangement joins TRBV27 to TRBJ2-7, with D unclear. The CDR3 consists of 16 residues. From germline, CDR1 is MNHEY and CDR2 SMNVEV (reference sequence). Trimming stripped 6 bases from V and 2 bases from J, with 20 bases between. The CDR3 bases are TGTGCCAGCAGCAACAACCTCAGGTCCATGGCCTACGAGCAGTACTTC. Protein: CASSNNLRSMAYEQYF.

This sequence joins TRBV28 and TRBJ1-6; tentatively, D is TRBD1 (6 bases). Deletions cut 5 bases from V and 8 bases from J, with 10 bases between. Germline values: CDR1 MDHEN, CDR2 SYDVKM. The CDR3 totals 13 residues. CDR3 DNA: TGTGCCAGCAGTACTCAGGGGTATTCACCCCTCCACTTT. It translates to CASSTQGYSPLHF.

The rearrangement joins TRBV5-8 to TRBJ1-4, with D maybe TRBD1 (6 bases). The germline gives CDR1 SGHTS, CDR2 YDEGEE. Trimming shortened V by 1 base and J by 0 bases, and 10 bases separated the two germline ends. The CDR3 loop spans 16 amino acids. The CDR3 sequence is CASSLSRTATNEKLFF. CDR3 bases: TGTGCCAGCAGCTTGAGTCGGACAGCAACTAATGAAAAACTGTTTTTT. The full variable domain, rest sourced from reference TRBV5-8 and TRBJ1-4, is EAGVTQSPTHLIKTRGQQATLRCSPISGHTSVYWYQQALGLGLQFLLWYDEGEERNRGNFPPRFSGRQFPNYSSELNVNALELEDSALYLCASSLSRTATNEKLFFGSGTQLSVL.

The chain joins TRBV11-2 to TRBJ2-5; D is perhaps TRBD1 (5 bases). Trimming removed 2 bases from V and 4 bases from J, with 11 bases in between. CDR1 and CDR2 from the germline V gene are SGHAT and FQNNGV. The CDR3 runs to 14 residues. For the CDR3, the DNA is TGTGCCAGCAGCTTAAGGGGAACAGGAGAGACCCAGTACTTC. It yields the protein CASSLRGTGETQYF.

The chain couples TRBV15 to TRBJ2-5; 10 bases agree with TRBD1. CDR1 is LNHNV, CDR2 YYDKDF, per germline (reference sequence). The CDR3 runs 18 residues. The V and J ends lost 5 bases and 4 bases, in that order; junction bases with no gene match: 16. CDR3 loop: CATSRQGPDRGRRETQYF. CDR3 in DNA: TGTGCCACCAGCCGCCAGGGGCCCGACAGGGGGCGCCGAGAGACCCAGTACTTC.

Details on this clone: This CDR3 is also generated by other DNA sequences in the sample. The J gene is TRBJ1-5, the V gene TRBV28; D is unresolved. V was cut by 4 bases and J by 4 bases, with 5 bases left in between. The V gene's germline CDR1 is MDHEN and CDR2 SYDVKM. The CDR3 sequence is 12 residues long. In DNA form, the CDR3 reads TGTGCCAGCAGTTCGGGGAATCAGCCCCAGCATTTT. Translating it yields CASSSGNQPQHF.

The CDR3, as DNA: TGTGCCAGCAGTGATCGGACTACAGATACGCAGTATTTT. Its translation is CASSDRTTDTQYF. The chain recombines TRBV2 with TRBJ2-3; possibly TRBD2 for D (5 bases). The V gene lost 3 bases and the J gene lost 3 bases, with 7 bases spanning the gap. The V gene's germline CDR1 is SNHLY and CDR2 FYNNEI. The length of the CDR3 is 13 residues.

The rearrangement uses TRBV13 and TRBJ2-1; TRBD2 matches at 11 bases. From germline, CDR1 is PRHDT and CDR2 FYEKMQ (reference sequence). The CDR3 covers 18 residues. V dropped 7 bases and J dropped 6; count of bases not matched to a gene: 17. The CDR3 DNA reads TGTGCCAGCACCTCGGACGCTCAACTAGCGGGAGTCCCCAATGAGCAGTTCTTC. It translates to CASTSDAQLAGVPNEQFF.

This chain joins TRBV6-2 or TRBV6-3 and TRBJ2-2; tentatively, D is TRBD2 (5 bases). This CDR3 contains 16 residues. V was cut by 2 bases and J by 3 bases, with 13 bases left in between. Germline V gene sequence: CDR1 MNHEY, CDR2 SVGEGT. CDR3: CASSYRASFYTGELFF. Here the CDR3 DNA reads TGTGCCAGCAGTTACCGGGCTAGCTTTTACACCGGGGAGCTGTTTTTT.

The chain combines TRBV11-2 with TRBJ2-1, with 10 bases lining up with TRBD1. V was clipped by 4 bases and J by 5 bases; unmatched bases: 5. This CDR3 spans 15 amino acids. Germline V gene sequence: CDR1 SGHAT, CDR2 FQNNGV. DNA of the CDR3: TGTGCCAGCAGCTCGACAGGGGGCGCAAACAATGAGCAGTTCTTC. It translates to CASSSTGGANNEQFF.

This clone was picked up one time. This chain links TRBV19 with TRBJ1-5; D remains unclear. Germline CDR1 LNHDA, CDR2 SQIVND (reference sequence). The CDR3 consists of 15 residues. Trimming pared 6 bases from V and 0 bases from J, leaving 12 bases between. This CDR3 is CASSPREGSNQPQHF. DNA of the CDR3: TGTGCCAGTAGCCCAAGGGAGGGTAGCAATCAGCCCCAGCATTTT. The variable domain in full, with the rest retrieved from reference TRBV19 and TRBJ1-5, is DGGITQSPKYLFRKEGQNVTLSCEQNLNHDAMYWYRQDPGQGLRLIYYSQIVNDFQKGDIAEGYSVSREKKESFPLTVTSAQKNPTAFYLCASSPREGSNQPQHFGDGTRLSIL.

The chain uses TRBV7-2 and TRBJ1-2; D unclear. The V end lost 4 bases, the J end lost 8 bases, and 8 bases lay between the germline ends. The CDR3 consists of 11 residues. Germline lookup yields CDR1 SGHTA and CDR2 FQGNSA. In nucleotides, the CDR3 is TGTGCCAGCAGCTCCGCGGGGGGCTACACCTTC. This encodes CASSSAGGYTF.

This sequence joins TRBV7-9 and TRBJ2-7; D uncertain. The CDR3 is 14 amino acids. The V end lost 1 base, the J end lost 0 bases, and 7 bases lay between the germline ends. Per the germline V gene, CDR1 is SEHNR and CDR2 is FQNEAQ (reference sequence). The CDR3 DNA reads TGTGCCAGCAGCTTAGGAGGTCTCTCCTACGAGCAGTACTTC. Translation: CASSLGGLSYEQYF.

The genes are TRBV11-2 and TRBJ2-1, with 9 bases identical to TRBD2. Germline values: CDR1 SGHAT, CDR2 FQNNGV. V lost 3 bases to trimming and J lost 5 bases; unmatched junction nucleotides: 5. CDR3 size: 15 residues. CDR3 sequence: CASSFQREVHNEQFF. CDR3 coding DNA: TGTGCCAGCAGCTTTCAGCGGGAGGTGCACAATGAGCAGTTCTTC.

The chain carries TRBV5-4 and TRBJ1-1; D uncertain. The V and J ends lost 1 base and 1 base respectively, with 5 bases between them. The CDR3 is 13 amino acids. Germline lookup yields CDR1 SGHNT and CDR2 YYREEE (reference sequence). The DNA of the CDR3 is TGTGCCAGCAGCTTGACCGGGAACACTGAAGCTTTCTTT. This sequence encodes CASSLTGNTEAFF.

In nucleotides, the CDR3 is TGTGCCACCAGAGGGAGGCCCAGCACAGATACGCAGTATTTT. It translates to CATRGRPSTDTQYF. The chain uses TRBV5-5 and TRBJ2-3, with D possibly TRBD2 on 6 matching bases. In germline, CDR1 is SGHKS, CDR2 YYEKEE (reference sequence). Trimming shortened V by 9 bases and J by 0 bases, and 14 bases separated the two germline ends. The CDR3 is 14 residues long.

This chain uses TRBV27 with TRBJ2-5, with 8 bases matching TRBD1. CDR3 length: 16 residues. The V and J ends lost 6 bases and 1 base, in that order; junction bases with no gene match: 10. In germline, CDR1 is MNHEY, CDR2 SMNVEV (reference sequence). The DNA for the CDR3 is TGTGCCAGCAGCCTTGGGTACACAGGGGGCCAAGAGACCCAGTACTTC. Amino acid sequence: CASSLGYTGGQETQYF.

This chain connects TRBV23-1 to TRBJ1-5; a weak D match, TRBD1 (6 bases). TRBV23-1 has ORF status, its function being uncertain. With 4 bases removed from V and 10 bases from J, the gap between germline ends came to 20 bases. This CDR3 has 15 amino acids. The CDR3 DNA is TGCGCCAGCAGTCGGAGACAGGCCACGATCAAACCCCAGCATTTT. This gives the protein CASSRRQATIKPQHF.

CDR3: CASSLPPGNQPQHF. The DNA for the CDR3 is TGTGCCAGCAGCTTACCCCCAGGAAATCAGCCCCAGCATTTT. The V gene is TRBV7-8, the J gene TRBJ1-5; no clear D gene. The V end lost 2 bases, the J end lost 4 bases, and 9 bases lay between the germline ends. The CDR3 has 14 residues. Germline V gene lookup returns CDR1 SGHVS and CDR2 FQNEAQ.

V is TRBV29-1 and J is TRBJ2-7; TRBD1 aligns across 8 bases. CDR1 and CDR2 (germline): SQVTM, ANQGSEA. The V segment lost 6 bases and the J segment 2 bases; nucleotides outside the gene matches: 6. The CDR3 runs to 13 residues. Here the CDR3 reads CSVQTTGAYEQYF. CDR3 coding DNA: TGCAGCGTCCAAACGACAGGGGCCTACGAGCAGTACTTC.

J is TRBJ2-1 and V is TRBV12-5; 7 bases line up with TRBD1. Germline V gene lookup returns CDR1 LGHNT and CDR2 FRNRAP. The CDR3 loop spans 15 amino acids. Unmatched junction bases numbered 9, after V lost 4 bases and J lost 6 bases. The CDR3 spells CASGSYGAGGNEQFF. The CDR3 nucleotides are TGTGCTAGTGGTTCCTACGGGGCAGGGGGCAATGAGCAGTTCTTC. Drawing the rest from reference TRBV12-5 and TRBJ2-1, the complete variable domain is DARVTQTPRHKVTEMGQEVTMRCQPILGHNTVFWYRQTMMQGLELLAYFRNRAPLDDSGMPKDRFSAEMPDATLATLKIQPSEPRDSAVYFCASGSYGAGGNEQFFGPGTRLTVL.

As concerns this clone: A much larger clone differs from this one at a single base, so this may be a read error. At the DNA level, this CDR3 is encoded by other sequences in the same sample as well. The chain joins TRBV27 to TRBJ2-7; D gene uncertain. Germline V lookup: CDR1 MNHEY, CDR2 SMNVEV (reference sequence). Trimming cost V 4 bases and J 2 bases, with 3 bases left between them. The CDR3 is made up of 11 amino acids. CDR3 residues: CASSSTYEQYF. In DNA, the CDR3 is TGTGCCAGCAGTTCCACCTACGAGCAGTACTTC.

This chain links TRBV28 with TRBJ1-5; 7 bases fit TRBD1. The junction had 6 bases not matched to a gene; V was cut back by 4 bases and J by 0 bases. Germline V lookup: CDR1 MDHEN, CDR2 SYDVKM. The CDR3 extends over 16 amino acids. This CDR3 reads CASSSYRQGSNQPQHF. Written as DNA, the CDR3 is TGTGCCAGCAGTTCCTATCGACAGGGTAGCAATCAGCCCCAGCATTTT.

The chain recombines TRBV18 with TRBJ1-2, with 7 bases that match TRBD1. J gave up 4 bases and V 3 bases, and 5 bases lay outside the gene matches. Germline lookup yields CDR1 KGHSH and CDR2 LQKENI. CDR3 length equals 14 residues. CDR3 coding DNA: TGTGCCAGCTCACCGGGACAGCTCCTCTATGGCTACACCTTC. Amino acids: CASSPGQLLYGYTF.

The rearrangement links TRBV3-1 (or the pseudogene TRBV3-2) to TRBJ2-7; 9 bases are shared with TRBD1. The germline V gene has CDR1 LGHDT and CDR2 YNNKEL (reference sequence). This CDR3 is 16 amino acids long. V was pared by 2 bases and J by 4 bases, with 9 bases of the junction left unmatched. The CDR3 region is CASSQRAHRGQYEQYF. CDR3 sequence (DNA): TGTGCCAGCAGCCAACGGGCCCACAGGGGGCAATACGAGCAGTACTTC.

The chain uses TRBV4-1 and TRBJ1-6, with 7 bases identical to TRBD1. The CDR3 runs to 16 residues. The J segment lost 8 bases and the V segment lost 1 base, leaving 8 bases of the junction unmatched. Looked up from germline, CDR1 is MGHRA and CDR2 is YSYEKL. The CDR3 region has the DNA TGCGCCAGCAGCCAAGCCCTACAGGGGAAGTATTCACCCCTCCACTTT. Protein product: CASSQALQGKYSPLHF.